Shown below are 15 T cell receptor beta chains from a single sample sequenced in a study of blood T cell repertoires in COVID-19. Profiling relied on immunoSEQ multiplex PCR, and the TCRdb table lists in-frame clones only, not all of them. The sample records 180,000 or so clones, 89% being singletons. Sequencing used peripheral blood. Receptors were obtained from a middle-aged man with acute or convalescent COVID-19.

The chain joins TRBV19 to TRBJ2-5, with unresolved D. CDR1 and CDR2 (germline): LNHDA, SQIVND (reference sequence). Trimming removed 3 bases from V and 5 bases from J, with 7 bases in between. The CDR3 is made up of 12 amino acids. DNA for the CDR3: TGTGCCAGTAGTATCAGAGGCGAGACCCAGTACTTC. As protein: CASSIRGETQYF.

The chain uses TRBV27 and TRBJ2-3; 15 bases agree with TRBD2. The V gene end was trimmed by 7 bases and the J gene end by 3 bases; junction bases not matched to a gene: 14. Germline V gene data show CDR1 as MNHEY and CDR2 as SMNVEV (reference sequence). The CDR3 totals 19 residues. The DNA of the CDR3 is TGTGCCAGCAAACCCCAGGGACTAGCGGGGGGAAGAAGGACAGATACGCAGTATTTT. As protein: CASKPQGLAGGRRTDTQYF.

This rearrangement joins TRBV2 to TRBJ1-2; 7 bases align to TRBD1. CDR3 size: 15 residues. The germline V gene has CDR1 SNHLY and CDR2 FYNNEI. The J segment lost 1 base and the V segment lost 6 bases, leaving 8 bases of the junction unmatched. The CDR3 here is CASSLDRDGNYGYTF. The CDR3 DNA follows: TGTGCCAGCAGCCTTGACAGGGACGGTAACTATGGCTACACCTTC.

The chain is built from TRBV27 and TRBJ2-7; D gene unclear. Germline lookup yields CDR1 MNHEY and CDR2 SMNVEV (reference sequence). The CDR3 extends over 15 amino acids. Trimming left V 5 bases short and J 2 bases short, with 16 bases between. In DNA, the CDR3 is TGTGCCAGCAGTCCGAATCCGACACCCACCTACGAGCAGTACTTC. Encoded protein: CASSPNPTPTYEQYF.

V is TRBV25-1 and J is TRBJ1-2; 7 nucleotides line up with TRBD1. This CDR3 spans 14 amino acids. Germline CDR1 and CDR2: MGHDK and SYGVNS. The V gene end was trimmed by 6 bases and the J gene end by 8 bases; junction bases not matched to a gene: 12. For the CDR3, the DNA is TGTGCCAGCAGGGTCCACGGGGACAGAGAAGGCTACACCTTC. Its protein is CASRVHGDREGYTF.

This chain joins TRBV9 and TRBJ2-1; 10 positions agree with TRBD2. V shed 0 bases and J 9 bases; nucleotides not matched to a gene: 6. This CDR3 is 15 amino acids long. Germline V gene lookup returns CDR1 SGDLS and CDR2 YYNGEE. This CDR3 reads CASSVDSSGGVEQFF. CDR3 nucleotide sequence: TGTGCCAGCAGCGTAGATTCTAGCGGGGGAGTTGAGCAGTTCTTC.

The chain links TRBV14 to TRBJ2-2; possibly TRBD1 for D (5 bases). This CDR3 is 14 amino acids long. Deletions cut 1 base from V and 4 bases from J, with 7 bases between. The V gene's germline CDR1 is SGHDN and CDR2 FVKESK. The CDR3 spells CASSQGGGTGELFF. CDR3 sequence (DNA): TGTGCCAGCAGCCAAGGGGGCGGCACCGGGGAGCTGTTTTTT.

The rearrangement joins TRBV9 to TRBJ2-5, with 10 bases identical to TRBD1. V gave up 4 bases and J gave up 5 bases; unmatched junction bases: 5. Per the germline V gene, CDR1 is SGDLS and CDR2 is YYNGEE. This CDR3 region has 14 residues. CDR3 sequence: CASSPQGQGETQYF. CDR3 bases: TGTGCCAGCAGCCCCCAGGGACAGGGGGAGACCCAGTACTTC. The whole variable domain, filled in from reference TRBV9 and TRBJ2-5, reads DSGVTQTPKHLITATGQRVTLRCSPRSGDLSVYWYQQSLDQGLQFLIQYYNGEERAKGNILERFSAQQFPDLHSELNLSSLELGDSALYFCASSPQGQGETQYFGPGTRLLVL.

V is TRBV30 and J is TRBJ1-1, with TRBD1 identical over 7 bases. Germline V gene lookup returns CDR1 GTSNPN and CDR2 SVGIG (reference sequence). This CDR3 has 14 residues. J gave up 5 bases and V 0 bases, and 6 bases lay outside the gene matches. The CDR3 nucleotides are TGTGCCTGGAGTGTGCTTACGACAGGGACTGAAGCTTTCTTT. Translating it yields CAWSVLTTGTEAFF.

The chain links TRBV9 to TRBJ2-2, with TRBD2 matching 7 bases. CDR1 SGDLS and CDR2 YYNGEE come from the germline V gene. The CDR3 contains 16 residues. Trimming at V came to 0 bases and at J to 4 bases, leaving 6 bases not matched to a gene. The CDR3 coding sequence is TGTGCCAGCAGCGTAGAGGCAGGGAGGGGCACCGGGGAGCTGTTTTTT. Translation gives CASSVEAGRGTGELFF.

The gene calls are TRBV7-9 and TRBJ2-5, with D perhaps matching TRBD1 (6 bases). The CDR3 runs to 12 residues. The V end lost 3 bases, the J end lost 5 bases, and 7 bases lay between the germline ends. Germline loops: CDR1 SEHNR, CDR2 FQNEAQ (reference sequence). The DNA of the CDR3 is TGTGCCAGCAGCTTTACAGGGGAGACCCAGTACTTC. Protein product: CASSFTGETQYF.

V gene TRBV4-3 combines with J gene TRBJ1-3, with a weak D call TRBD1 (6 bases). Looked up from germline, CDR1 is LGHNA and CDR2 is YSLEER. Trimming left V 4 bases short and J 7 bases short, with 11 bases between. The CDR3 loop spans 13 amino acids. CDR3 coding DNA: TGCGCCAGCAGCCCGACAGGACTCAACACCATATATTTT. This sequence encodes CASSPTGLNTIYF.

The chain has TRBV5-8 and TRBJ2-4; a possible D gene is TRBD1 (6 bases). Per germline, CDR1 SGHTS and CDR2 YDEGEE. The CDR3 extends over 17 amino acids. Trimming cost V 0 bases and J 0 bases, with 13 bases left between them. This CDR3 is CASSLAPAGVAKNIQYF. The CDR3, as DNA: TGTGCCAGCAGCTTGGCCCCCGCAGGGGTAGCCAAAAACATTCAGTACTTC.

V and J are TRBV3-1 (or the pseudogene TRBV3-2) and TRBJ2-7, with D tentatively TRBD2 (5 bases). Germline lookup yields CDR1 LGHDT and CDR2 YNNKEL (reference sequence). V was clipped by 4 bases and J by 0 bases, with 10 bases between them. This CDR3 spans 14 amino acids. In DNA, the CDR3 is TGTGCCAGCAGCCCGGACTGGGACTCCTACGAGCAGTACTTC. This translates into CASSPDWDSYEQYF.

The chain employs TRBV7-9 and TRBJ2-2; TRBD1 aligns across 10 bases. This CDR3 is 14 amino acids long. Per the germline V gene, CDR1 is SEHNR and CDR2 is FQNEAQ (reference sequence). Losses at the gene ends were 3 bases for V and 6 bases for J; bases not matched to a gene: 1. The CDR3, as DNA: TGTGCCAGCAGCTTGACAGGGGGCCCCGGGGAGCTGTTTTTT. This encodes CASSLTGGPGELFF.